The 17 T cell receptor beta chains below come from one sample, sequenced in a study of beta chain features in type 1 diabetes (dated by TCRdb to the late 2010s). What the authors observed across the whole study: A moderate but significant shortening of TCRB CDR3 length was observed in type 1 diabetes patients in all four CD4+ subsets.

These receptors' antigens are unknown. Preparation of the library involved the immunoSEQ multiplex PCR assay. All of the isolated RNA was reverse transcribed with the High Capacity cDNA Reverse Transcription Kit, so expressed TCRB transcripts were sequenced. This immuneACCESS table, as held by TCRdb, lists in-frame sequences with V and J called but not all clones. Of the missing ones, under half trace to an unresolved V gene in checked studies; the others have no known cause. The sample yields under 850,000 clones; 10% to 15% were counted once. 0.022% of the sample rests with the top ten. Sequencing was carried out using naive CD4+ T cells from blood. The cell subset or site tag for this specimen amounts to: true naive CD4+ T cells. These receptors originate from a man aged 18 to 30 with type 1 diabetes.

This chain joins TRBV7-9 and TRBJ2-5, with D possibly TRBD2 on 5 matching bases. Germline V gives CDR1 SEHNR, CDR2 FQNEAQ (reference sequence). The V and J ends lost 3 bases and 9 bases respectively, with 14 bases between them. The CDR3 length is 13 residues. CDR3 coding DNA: TGTGCCAGCAGCTTTGGCCCCGAGGGCGCCCAGTACTTC. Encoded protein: CASSFGPEGAQYF.

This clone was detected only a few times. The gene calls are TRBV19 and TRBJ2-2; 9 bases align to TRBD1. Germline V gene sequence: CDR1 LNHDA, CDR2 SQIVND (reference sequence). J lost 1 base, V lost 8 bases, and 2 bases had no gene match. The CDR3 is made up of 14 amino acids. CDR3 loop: CASRQGGNTGELFF. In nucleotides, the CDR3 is TGTGCCAGTCGACAGGGGGGGAACACCGGGGAGCTGTTTTTT. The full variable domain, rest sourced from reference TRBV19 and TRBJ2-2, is DGGITQSPKYLFRKEGQNVTLSCEQNLNHDAMYWYRQDPGQGLRLIYYSQIVNDFQKGDIAEGYSVSREKKESFPLTVTSAQKNPTAFYLCASRQGGNTGELFFGEGSRLTVL.

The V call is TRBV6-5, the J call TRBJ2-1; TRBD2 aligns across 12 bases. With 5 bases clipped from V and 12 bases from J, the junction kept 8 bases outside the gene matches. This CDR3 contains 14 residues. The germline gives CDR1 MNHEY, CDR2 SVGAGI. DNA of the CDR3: TGTGCCAGCAGTGGCGGGACTAGCGGGTCAGGGCAGTTCTTC. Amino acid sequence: CASSGGTSGSGQFF.

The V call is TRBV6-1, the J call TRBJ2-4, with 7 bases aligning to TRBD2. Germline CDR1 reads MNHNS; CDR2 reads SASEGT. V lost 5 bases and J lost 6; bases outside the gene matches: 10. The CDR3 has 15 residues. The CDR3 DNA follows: TGTGCCAGCAGTCTCGCTGCGGGGGTCGCAAACATTCAGTACTTC. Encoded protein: CASSLAAGVANIQYF.

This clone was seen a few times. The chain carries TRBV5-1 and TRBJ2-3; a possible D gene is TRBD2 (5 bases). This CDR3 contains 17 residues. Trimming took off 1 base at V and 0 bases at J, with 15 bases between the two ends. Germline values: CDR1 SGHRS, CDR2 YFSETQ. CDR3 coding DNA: TGCGCCAGCAGCTTGTCTCCAAGCCTAGCTAGCACAGATACGCAGTATTTT. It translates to CASSLSPSLASTDTQYF.

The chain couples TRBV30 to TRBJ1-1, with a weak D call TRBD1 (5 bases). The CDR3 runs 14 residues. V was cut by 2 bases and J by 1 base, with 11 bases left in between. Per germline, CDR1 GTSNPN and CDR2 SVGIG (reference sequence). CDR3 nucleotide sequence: TGTGCCTGGAGTAGCGGGACCGGGAACACTGAAGCTTTCTTT. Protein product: CAWSSGTGNTEAFF.

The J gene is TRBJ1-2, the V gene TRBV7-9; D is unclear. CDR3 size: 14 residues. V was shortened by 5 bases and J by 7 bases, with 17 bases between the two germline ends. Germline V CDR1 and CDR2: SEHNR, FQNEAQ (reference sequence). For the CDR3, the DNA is TGTGCCAGCAGCGTGTCCGGGATGCGTGGTGGCTACACCTTC. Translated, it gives CASSVSGMRGGYTF.

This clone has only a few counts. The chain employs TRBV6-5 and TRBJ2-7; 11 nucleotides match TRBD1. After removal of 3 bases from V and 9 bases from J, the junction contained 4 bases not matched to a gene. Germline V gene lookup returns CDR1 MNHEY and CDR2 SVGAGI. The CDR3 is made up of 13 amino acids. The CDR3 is CASSYRDRGAQYF. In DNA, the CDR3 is TGTGCCAGCAGTTATCGGGACAGGGGGGCGCAGTACTTC.

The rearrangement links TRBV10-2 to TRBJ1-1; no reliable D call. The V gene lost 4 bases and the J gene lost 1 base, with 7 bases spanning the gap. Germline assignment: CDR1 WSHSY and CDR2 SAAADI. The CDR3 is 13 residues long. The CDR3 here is CASSGSKNTEAFF. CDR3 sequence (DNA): TGCGCCAGCAGTGGGTCCAAGAACACTGAAGCTTTCTTT.

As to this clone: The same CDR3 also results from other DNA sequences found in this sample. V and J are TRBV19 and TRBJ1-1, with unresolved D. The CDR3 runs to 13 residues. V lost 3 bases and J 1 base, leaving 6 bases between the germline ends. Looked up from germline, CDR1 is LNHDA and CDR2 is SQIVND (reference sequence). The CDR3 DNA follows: TGTGCCAGTAGTATCAGAGGGAACACTGAAGCTTTCTTT. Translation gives CASSIRGNTEAFF.

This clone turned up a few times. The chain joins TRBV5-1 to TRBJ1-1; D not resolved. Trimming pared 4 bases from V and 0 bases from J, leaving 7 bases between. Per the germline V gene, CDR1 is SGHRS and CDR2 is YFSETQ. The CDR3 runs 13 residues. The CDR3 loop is CASSVGLNTEAFF. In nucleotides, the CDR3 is TGCGCCAGCAGCGTGGGGTTGAACACTGAAGCTTTCTTT.

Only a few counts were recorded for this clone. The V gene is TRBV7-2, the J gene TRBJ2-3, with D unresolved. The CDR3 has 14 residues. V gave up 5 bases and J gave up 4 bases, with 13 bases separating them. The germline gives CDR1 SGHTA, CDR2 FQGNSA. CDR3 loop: CASSPPRLADTQYF. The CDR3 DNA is TGTGCCAGCAGCCCCCCCCGGCTAGCAGATACGCAGTATTTT.

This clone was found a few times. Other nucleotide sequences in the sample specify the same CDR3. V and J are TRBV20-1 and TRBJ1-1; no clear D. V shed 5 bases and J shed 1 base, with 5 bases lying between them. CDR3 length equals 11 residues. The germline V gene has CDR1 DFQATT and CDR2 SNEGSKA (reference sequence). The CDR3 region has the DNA TGCAGTGCTCCGGGGAACACTGAAGCTTTCTTT. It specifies CSAPGNTEAFF.

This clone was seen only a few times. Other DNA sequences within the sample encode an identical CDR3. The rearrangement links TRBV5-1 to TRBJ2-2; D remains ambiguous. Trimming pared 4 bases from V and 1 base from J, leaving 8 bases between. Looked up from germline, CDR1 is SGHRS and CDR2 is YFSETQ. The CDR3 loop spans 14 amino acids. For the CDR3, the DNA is TGCGCCAGCAGCCCGGACGGGAACACCGGGGAGCTGTTTTTT. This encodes CASSPDGNTGELFF.

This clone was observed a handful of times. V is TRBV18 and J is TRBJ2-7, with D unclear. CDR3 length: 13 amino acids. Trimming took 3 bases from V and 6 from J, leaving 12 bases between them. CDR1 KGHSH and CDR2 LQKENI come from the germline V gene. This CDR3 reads CASSPHDRAEQYF. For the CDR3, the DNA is TGTGCCAGCTCACCCCACGATAGAGCCGAGCAGTACTTC.

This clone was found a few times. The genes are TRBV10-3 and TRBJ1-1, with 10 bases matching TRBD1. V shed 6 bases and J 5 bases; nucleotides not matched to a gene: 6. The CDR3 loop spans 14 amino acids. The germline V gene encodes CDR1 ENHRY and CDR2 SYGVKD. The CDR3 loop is CAIREDRGRTEAFF. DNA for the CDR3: TGTGCCATCAGGGAGGACAGGGGGAGGACTGAAGCTTTCTTT.

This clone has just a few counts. The CDR3 DNA reads as TGTGCCAGCAGTTTATTGGGACAGGGTCACACTGAAGCTTTCTTT. The encoded protein is CASSLLGQGHTEAFF. The chain has TRBV27 and TRBJ1-1; 9 nucleotides match TRBD1. This CDR3 spans 15 amino acids. J was trimmed by 3 bases and V by 1 base; bases with no gene match: 3. Germline V CDR1 and CDR2: MNHEY, SMNVEV (reference sequence).